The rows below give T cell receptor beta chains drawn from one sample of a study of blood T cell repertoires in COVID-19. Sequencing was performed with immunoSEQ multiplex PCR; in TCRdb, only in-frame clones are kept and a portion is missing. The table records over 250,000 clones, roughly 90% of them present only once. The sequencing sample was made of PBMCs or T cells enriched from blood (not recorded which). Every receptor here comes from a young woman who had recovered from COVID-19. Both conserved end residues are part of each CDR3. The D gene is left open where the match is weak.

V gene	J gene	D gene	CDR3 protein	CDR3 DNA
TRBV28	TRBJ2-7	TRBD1	CASARDSTYYEQYF	TGTGCCAGCGCGAGGGACAGTACGTATTACGAGCAGTACTTC
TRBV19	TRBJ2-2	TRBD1	CASSTLRGRTGELFF	TGTGCCAGTAGTACACTCAGGGGGCGGACCGGGGAGCTGTTTTTT
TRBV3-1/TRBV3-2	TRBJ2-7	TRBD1	CASSRTGDEQYF	TGTGCCAGCAGCCGGACAGGGGACGAGCAGTACTTC
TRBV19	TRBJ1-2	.	CASRLGGGYGYTF	TGTGCCAGTAGGCTCGGGGGTGGGTATGGCTACACCTTC
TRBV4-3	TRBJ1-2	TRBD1	CASSQIRGPLFGYTF	TGCGCCAGCAGCCAGATCAGGGGGCCTCTATTTGGCTACACCTTC
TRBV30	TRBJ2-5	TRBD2	CAGTGLAGGLLQPEYF	TGTGCCGGTACGGGACTAGCGGGGGGCCTACTCCAACCCGAGTACTTC
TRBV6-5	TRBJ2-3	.	CASKPGVSVDTQYF	TGTGCCAGCAAACCGGGAGTCTCAGTTGATACGCAGTATTTT
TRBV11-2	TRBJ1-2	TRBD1	CASSLGTGGSYGYTF	TGTGCCAGCAGCTTAGGGACAGGGGGCTCCTATGGCTACACCTTC
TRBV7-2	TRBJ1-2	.	CASSLESGQGQGYTF	TGTGCCAGCAGCTTAGAAAGCGGGCAGGGCCAGGGCTACACCTTC
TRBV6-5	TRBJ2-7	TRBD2	CASSYSSTSGFYPEYF	TGTGCCAGCAGTTACTCCTCGACTAGCGGGTTTTACCCGGAGTACTTC
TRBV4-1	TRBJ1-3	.	CASSQPTARTGNTIYF	TGCGCCAGCAGCCAACCTACCGCCAGGACTGGAAACACCATATATTTT
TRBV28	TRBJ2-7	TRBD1	CASLTGTGLRAGQYF	TGTGCCAGCCTCACTGGGACAGGACTACGAGCGGGGCAGTACTTC
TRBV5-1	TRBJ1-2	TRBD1	CASSAATGNVGGYTF	TGCGCCAGCAGCGCAGCGACAGGGAATGTAGGGGGCTACACCTTC
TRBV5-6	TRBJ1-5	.	CASSLGQGRGNQPQHF	TGTGCCAGCAGCTTGGGGCAGGGGCGGGGCAATCAGCCCCAGCATTTT
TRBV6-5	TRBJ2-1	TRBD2	CASSYPSGGGNEQFF	TGTGCCAGCAGTTACCCTAGCGGGGGTGGGAATGAGCAGTTCTTC
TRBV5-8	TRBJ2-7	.	CASSLEPGITYEQYF	TGTGCCAGCAGCTTGGAGCCGGGGATCACCTACGAGCAGTACTTC